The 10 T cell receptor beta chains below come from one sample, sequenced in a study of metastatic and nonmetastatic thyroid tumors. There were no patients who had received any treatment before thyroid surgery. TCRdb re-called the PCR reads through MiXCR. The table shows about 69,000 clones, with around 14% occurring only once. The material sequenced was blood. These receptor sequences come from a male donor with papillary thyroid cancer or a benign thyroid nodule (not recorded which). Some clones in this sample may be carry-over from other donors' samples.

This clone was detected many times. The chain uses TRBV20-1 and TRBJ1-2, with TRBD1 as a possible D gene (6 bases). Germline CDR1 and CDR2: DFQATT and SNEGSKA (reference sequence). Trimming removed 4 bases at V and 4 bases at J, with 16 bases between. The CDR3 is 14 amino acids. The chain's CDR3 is CSATPGQRVYGYTF. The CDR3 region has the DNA TGCAGTGCTACACCGGGACAAAGGGTCTATGGCTACACCTTC.

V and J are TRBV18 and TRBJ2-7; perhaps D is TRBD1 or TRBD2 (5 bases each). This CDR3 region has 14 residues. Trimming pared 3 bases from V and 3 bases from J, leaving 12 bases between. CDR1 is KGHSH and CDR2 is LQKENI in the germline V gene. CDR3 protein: CASSPRDDLYEQYF. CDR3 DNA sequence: TGTGCCAGCTCACCCCGGGACGACCTCTACGAGCAGTACTTC.

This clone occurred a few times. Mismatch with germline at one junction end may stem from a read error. The CDR3 protein is CASSHPRAGGDEQYF. For the CDR3, the DNA is TGCGCCAGCAGCCACCCCAGGGCAGGGGGGGACGAGCAATACTTC. This chain joins TRBV5-1 and TRBJ2-7, with D perhaps given as TRBD1 or TRBD2 (7 bases each). CDR3 size: 15 residues. The germline V gene has CDR1 SGHRS and CDR2 YFSETQ.

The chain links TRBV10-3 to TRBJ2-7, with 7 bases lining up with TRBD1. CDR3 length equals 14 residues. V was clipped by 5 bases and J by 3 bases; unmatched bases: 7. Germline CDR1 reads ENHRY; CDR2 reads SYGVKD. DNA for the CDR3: TGTGCCATCAGTCGGGACAGCGGAAACTACGAGCAGTACTTC. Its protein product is CAISRDSGNYEQYF.

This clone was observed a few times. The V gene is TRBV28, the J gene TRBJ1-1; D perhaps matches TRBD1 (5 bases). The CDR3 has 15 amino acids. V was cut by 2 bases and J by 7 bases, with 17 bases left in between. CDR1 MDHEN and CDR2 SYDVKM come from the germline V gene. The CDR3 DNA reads TGTGCCAGCAGTTTAGCAGGGTGCCTCGACAGTGAAGCTTTCTTT. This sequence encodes CASSLAGCLDSEAFF.

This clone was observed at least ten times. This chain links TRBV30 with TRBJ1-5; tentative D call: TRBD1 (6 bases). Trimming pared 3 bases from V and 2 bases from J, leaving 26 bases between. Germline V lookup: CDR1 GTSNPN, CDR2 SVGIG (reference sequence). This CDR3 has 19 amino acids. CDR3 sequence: CAWRALDLGGQPGNQPQHF. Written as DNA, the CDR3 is TGTGCCTGGAGGGCACTAGACCTGGGTGGACAGCCTGGCAATCAGCCCCAGCATTTT.

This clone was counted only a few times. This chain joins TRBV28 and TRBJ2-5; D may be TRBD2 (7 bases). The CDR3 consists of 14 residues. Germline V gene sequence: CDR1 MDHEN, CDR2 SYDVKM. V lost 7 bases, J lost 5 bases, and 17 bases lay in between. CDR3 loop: CASMGAGEAETQYF. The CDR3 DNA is TGTGCCAGCATGGGGGCGGGAGAGGCGGAGACCCAGTACTTC. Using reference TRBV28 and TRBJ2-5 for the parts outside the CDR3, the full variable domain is DVKVTQSSRYLVKRTGEKVFLECVQDMDHENMFWYRQDPGLGLRLIYFSYDVKMKEKGDIPEGYSVSREKKERFSLILESASTNQTSMYLCASMGAGEAETQYFGPGTRLLVL.

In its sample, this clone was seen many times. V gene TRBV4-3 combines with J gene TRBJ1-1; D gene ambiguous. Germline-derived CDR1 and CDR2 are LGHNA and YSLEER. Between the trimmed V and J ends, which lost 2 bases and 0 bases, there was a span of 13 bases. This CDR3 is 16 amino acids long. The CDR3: CASSQFVTEVNTEAFF. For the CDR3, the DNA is TGCGCCAGCAGCCAATTTGTGACGGAGGTGAACACTGAAGCTTTCTTT.

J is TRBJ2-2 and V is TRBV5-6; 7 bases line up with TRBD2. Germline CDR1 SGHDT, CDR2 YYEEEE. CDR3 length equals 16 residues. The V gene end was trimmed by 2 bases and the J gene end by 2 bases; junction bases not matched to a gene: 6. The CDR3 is CASSLMGGRNTGELFF. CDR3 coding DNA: TGTGCCAGCAGCTTAATGGGCGGGAGAAACACCGGGGAGCTGTTTTTT.

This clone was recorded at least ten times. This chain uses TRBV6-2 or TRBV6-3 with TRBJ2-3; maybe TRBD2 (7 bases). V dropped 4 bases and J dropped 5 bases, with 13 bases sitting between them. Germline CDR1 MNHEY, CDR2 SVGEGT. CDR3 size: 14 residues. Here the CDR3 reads CASSFSGGEDTQYF. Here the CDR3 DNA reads TGTGCCAGCAGTTTCTCGGGGGGCGAAGATACGCAGTATTTT.